Each of the 23 T cell receptor beta chains below was sequenced from the same sample in a study of blood T cell repertoires in COVID-19. The data were produced by immunoSEQ multiplex PCR, yet TCRdb's version contains in-frame clones alone and is incomplete. The sample has roughly 150,000 clones, roughly 84% seen once; the top ten hold 6.5% to 7.5%. The specimen sequenced was peripheral blood. The source is a man older than 75 with COVID-19, enrolled during active disease.

CDR3 protein: CASTPRTGLSGNTIYF. CDR3 in DNA: TGTGCCAGCACTCCTAGGACAGGGCTCTCTGGAAACACCATATATTTT. V usage is TRBV14 and J usage is TRBJ1-3; 8 bases line up with TRBD1. The germline V gene encodes CDR1 SGHDN and CDR2 FVKESK. Trimming took 7 bases from V and 0 from J; bases not matched to a gene: 8. The CDR3 runs 16 residues.

The chain is built from TRBV7-2 and TRBJ1-1, with TRBD1 matching over 7 bases. The CDR3 spans 15 residues. V shed 1 base and J 4 bases; nucleotides not matched to a gene: 6. Germline values: CDR1 SGHTA, CDR2 FQGNSA. The CDR3 DNA is TGTGCCAGCAGCTTAGTAACAGGGGCCGGCACTGAAGCTTTCTTT. It codes for CASSLVTGAGTEAFF. The full variable domain, its missing parts supplied by reference TRBV7-2 and TRBJ1-1, is GAGVSQSPSNKVTEKGKDVELRCDPISGHTALYWYRQSLGQGLEFLIYFQGNSAPDKSGLPSDRFSAERTGGSVSTLTIQRTQQEDSAVYLCASSLVTGAGTEAFFGQGTRLTVV.

The genes are TRBV5-5 and TRBJ1-1; D unclear. This CDR3 is built from 13 residues. Germline CDR1 reads SGHKS; CDR2 reads YYEKEE (reference sequence). V was trimmed by 0 bases and J by 5 bases, leaving 8 bases between them. The CDR3 reads CASSLDRDTEAFF. The CDR3 bases are TGTGCCAGCAGCTTGGACCGGGATACTGAAGCTTTCTTT.

V and J are TRBV19 and TRBJ1-2; possibly TRBD1 for D (5 bases). The CDR3 length is 16 residues. Germline lookup yields CDR1 LNHDA and CDR2 SQIVND (reference sequence). V dropped 6 bases and J dropped 4 bases, with 21 bases sitting between them. In DNA form, the CDR3 reads TGTGCCAGTAGCATTTCTCCCTTTTCGGGGGTCTATGGCTACACCTTC. Encoded protein: CASSISPFSGVYGYTF.

This clone showed up just once. The chain couples TRBV5-5 to TRBJ2-7; D may be TRBD2 (5 bases). V was trimmed by 5 bases and J by 3 bases, leaving 9 bases between them. Per the germline V gene, CDR1 is SGHKS and CDR2 is YYEKEE (reference sequence). The CDR3 consists of 12 residues. The CDR3 sequence: CASRLGDYEQYF. The CDR3, as DNA: TGTGCCAGCAGGCTGGGAGACTACGAGCAGTACTTC.

The chain employs TRBV4-2 and TRBJ1-3, with a possible D match to TRBD1 (6 bases). The CDR3 extends over 16 amino acids. The germline V and J ends were trimmed by 1 base and 4 bases, with 14 bases remaining between them. Germline CDR1 is LGHNA and CDR2 is YNFKEQ. The DNA for the CDR3 is TGTGCCAGCAGCCAAGGCGGGCAGGGGTTCGGAAACACCATATATTTT. Translation: CASSQGGQGFGNTIYF.

The genes are TRBV6-5 and TRBJ1-3, with 9 bases that match TRBD1. The CDR3 extends over 16 amino acids. Germline assignment: CDR1 MNHEY and CDR2 SVGAGI. Trimming at V came to 2 bases and at J to 2 bases, leaving 4 bases not matched to a gene. CDR3 residues: CASSYRRTGAGNTIYF. The CDR3 bases are TGTGCCAGCAGTTACCGCCGGACAGGGGCTGGAAACACCATATATTTT.

A remark on this clone: This sample includes further DNA sequences coding for the same CDR3. The rearrangement joins TRBV5-1 to TRBJ1-2; D gene unclear. Germline V gives CDR1 SGHRS, CDR2 YFSETQ. Between the trimmed V and J ends, which lost 0 bases and 0 bases, there was a span of 6 bases. This CDR3 has 14 residues. The CDR3 here is CASSLAVPNYGYTF. The CDR3 DNA reads TGCGCCAGCAGCTTGGCAGTGCCTAACTATGGCTACACCTTC. Looking up the rest from reference TRBV5-1 and TRBJ1-2 gives the full variable domain: KAGVTQTPRYLIKTRGQQVTLSCSPISGHRSVSWYQQTPGQGLQFLFEYFSETQRNKGNFPGRFSGRQFSNSRSEMNVSTLELGDSALYLCASSLAVPNYGYTFGSGTRLTVV.

V is TRBV15 and J is TRBJ2-3, with TRBD2 matching 7 bases. The CDR3 has 17 residues. With V trimmed by 0 bases and J by 0 bases, 6 bases remained unmatched. Germline V lookup: CDR1 LNHNV, CDR2 YYDKDF (reference sequence). The CDR3 bases are TGTGCCACCAGCAGAGATCTTCTAGCGGCCAGCACAGATACGCAGTATTTT. It is translated as CATSRDLLAASTDTQYF.

CDR3: CASSLRTGAAYEQYF. The DNA of the CDR3 is TGTGCCAGCAGCCTTAGGACAGGGGCCGCCTACGAGCAGTACTTC. The chain uses TRBV21-1 and TRBJ2-7; the listed D gene, TRBD1, was not tested against the DNA. TRBV21-1 is flagged as a pseudogene. CDR3 length equals 15 residues.

The chain has TRBV5-6 and TRBJ2-7, with 7 positions matching TRBD1. Losses at the gene ends were 3 bases for V and 1 base for J; bases not matched to a gene: 10. The CDR3 has 16 residues. Germline values: CDR1 SGHDT, CDR2 YYEEEE. CDR3 DNA sequence: TGTGCCAGCAGCTCGATGGGACAGTGGCTTTCCTACGAGCAGTACTTC. Protein: CASSSMGQWLSYEQYF.

A single count supports this clone. This chain uses TRBV11-2 with TRBJ2-2, with D maybe TRBD2 (6 bases). Trimming took 1 base from V and 7 from J, leaving 13 bases between them. The CDR3 covers 15 residues. Per germline, CDR1 SGHAT and CDR2 FQNNGV. DNA for the CDR3: TGTGCCAGCAGCTTAGGGGGGGTCTCCCTCGGGGAGCTGTTTTTT. Translated: CASSLGGVSLGELFF.

This chain links TRBV4-1 with TRBJ2-3; D not certain. Germline V gene lookup returns CDR1 MGHRA and CDR2 YSYEKL. V lost 4 bases to trimming and J lost 8 bases, with 16 bases between them. The CDR3 is 14 residues long. Here the CDR3 reads CASSPRVRIGTQYF. The CDR3 DNA follows: TGCGCCAGCAGCCCCCGGGTTCGGATCGGTACGCAGTATTTT.

V usage is TRBV7-3 and J usage is TRBJ1-1, with D perhaps matching TRBD1 (5 bases). V was cut by 2 bases and J by 5 bases, with 12 bases left in between. The CDR3 runs 14 residues. Germline V CDR1 and CDR2: SGHTA, FQGTGA. CDR3 nucleotide sequence: TGTGCCAGCAGCTTAGGGAGGGGTGGGACTGAAGCTTTCTTT. Protein sequence: CASSLGRGGTEAFF.

The chain recombines TRBV9 with TRBJ1-2; TRBD1 might be the D (6 bases). Per germline, CDR1 SGDLS and CDR2 YYNGEE. Between the trimmed V and J ends, which lost 3 bases and 4 bases, there was a span of 22 bases. The CDR3 is made up of 17 amino acids. DNA for the CDR3: TGTGCCAGCAGCGCGGCGGGGGGTGCAGGGGCGGGCTATGGCTACACCTTC. As protein: CASSAAGGAGAGYGYTF.

The rearrangement links TRBV24-1 to TRBJ1-5; D gene unclear. Germline loops: CDR1 KGHDR, CDR2 SFDVKD. The CDR3 sequence is 14 residues long. V was shortened by 7 bases and J by 0 bases, with 9 bases between the two germline ends. The CDR3 reads CATSPSYSNQPQHF. CDR3 coding DNA: TGTGCCACCAGCCCTAGTTATAGCAATCAGCCCCAGCATTTT.

This chain uses TRBV6-5 with TRBJ2-5; the D gene is possibly TRBD1 (6 bases). CDR3 length equals 12 residues. Germline V lookup: CDR1 MNHEY, CDR2 SVGAGI. Trimming stripped 7 bases from V and 5 bases from J, with 11 bases between. CDR3 sequence: CASTHRVETQYF. CDR3 nucleotides: TGTGCCAGCACCCACAGGGTTGAGACCCAGTACTTC.

The chain uses TRBV19 and TRBJ1-3; 8 bases are shared with TRBD1. V lost 6 bases to trimming and J lost 0 bases; unmatched junction nucleotides: 7. The CDR3 covers 16 residues. Germline assignment: CDR1 LNHDA and CDR2 SQIVND (reference sequence). CDR3 in amino acids: CASSAAQGASGNTIYF. CDR3 in DNA: TGTGCCAGTAGCGCAGCCCAGGGGGCCTCTGGAAACACCATATATTTT.

The J gene is TRBJ1-1, the V gene TRBV7-2, with D perhaps matching TRBD1 (6 bases). V gave up 5 bases and J gave up 2 bases, with 12 bases separating them. Per the germline V gene, CDR1 is SGHTA and CDR2 is FQGNSA. This CDR3 spans 14 amino acids. As DNA, the CDR3 is TGTGCCAGCAGCCCACAGGGCTTTAACACTGAAGCTTTCTTT. It encodes CASSPQGFNTEAFF.

The chain joins TRBV27 to TRBJ2-1; 9 positions match TRBD1. With 2 bases clipped from V and 6 bases from J, the junction kept 5 bases outside the gene matches. The CDR3 covers 15 residues. Germline V lookup: CDR1 MNHEY, CDR2 SMNVEV (reference sequence). CDR3 amino acids: CASSLTQGAFNEQFF. The DNA for the CDR3 is TGTGCCAGCAGTTTAACACAGGGGGCGTTCAATGAGCAGTTCTTC.

V usage is TRBV24-1 and J usage is TRBJ1-2; tentative D call: TRBD1 (5 bases). Germline V lookup: CDR1 KGHDR, CDR2 SFDVKD. V was cut by 5 bases and J by 3 bases, with 18 bases left in between. The length of the CDR3 is 16 residues. The CDR3: CATSVLGGVLYYGYTF. The CDR3 DNA follows: TGTGCCACCAGTGTCTTGGGAGGGGTCCTTTACTATGGCTACACCTTC.

V and J are TRBV11-2 and TRBJ2-7, with 7 bases matching TRBD1. The CDR3 covers 14 residues. Trimming took 4 bases from V and 7 from J; bases not matched to a gene: 10. CDR1 and CDR2 (germline): SGHAT, FQNNGV. The CDR3 region has the DNA TGTGCCAGCAGCTCGAGCTGGGACAGCGTTGAGCAGTACTTC. It codes for CASSSSWDSVEQYF.

The rearrangement joins TRBV4-3 to TRBJ2-7; D ambiguous. The CDR3 has 13 residues. Trimming pared 1 base from V and 3 bases from J, leaving 7 bases between. Germline V gene data show CDR1 as LGHNA and CDR2 as YSLEER. CDR3 in DNA: TGCGCCAGCAGCCAAGTAGGCGGCTACGAGCAGTACTTC. This gives the protein CASSQVGGYEQYF.